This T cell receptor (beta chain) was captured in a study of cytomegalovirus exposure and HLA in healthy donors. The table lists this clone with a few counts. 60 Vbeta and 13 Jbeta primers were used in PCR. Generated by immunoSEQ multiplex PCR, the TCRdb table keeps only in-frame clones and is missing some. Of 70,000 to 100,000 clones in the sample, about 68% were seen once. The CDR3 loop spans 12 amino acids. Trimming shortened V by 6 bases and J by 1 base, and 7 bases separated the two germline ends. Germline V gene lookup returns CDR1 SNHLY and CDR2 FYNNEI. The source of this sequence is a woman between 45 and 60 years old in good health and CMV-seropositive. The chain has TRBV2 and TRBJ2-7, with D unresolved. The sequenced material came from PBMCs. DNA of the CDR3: TGTGCCAGCAGATTTAATTCCTACGAGCAGTACTTC. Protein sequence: CASRFNSYEQYF.